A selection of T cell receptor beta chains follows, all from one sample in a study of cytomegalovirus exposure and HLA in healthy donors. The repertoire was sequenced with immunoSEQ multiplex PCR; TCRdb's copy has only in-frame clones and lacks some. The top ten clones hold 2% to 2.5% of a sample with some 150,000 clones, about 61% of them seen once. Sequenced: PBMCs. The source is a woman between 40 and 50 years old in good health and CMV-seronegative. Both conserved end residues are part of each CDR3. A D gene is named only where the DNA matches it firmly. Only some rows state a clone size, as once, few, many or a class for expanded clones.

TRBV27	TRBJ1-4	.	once	CASRRDLGTTNEKLFF	TGTGCCAGCAGGAGGGATCTGGGGACAACTAATGAAAAACTGTTTTTT
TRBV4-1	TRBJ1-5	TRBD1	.	CASSLDPGQGRSQPQHF	TGCGCCAGCAGCCTCGACCCAGGACAGGGAAGAAGTCAGCCCCAGCATTTT
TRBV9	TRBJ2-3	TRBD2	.	CASSVERTSRDTQYF	TGTGCCAGCAGCGTAGAGCGGACTAGCAGAGATACGCAGTATTTT
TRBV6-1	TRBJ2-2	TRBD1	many	CASSTETGDTGELFF	TGTGCCAGCAGCACCGAGACAGGGGACACCGGGGAGCTGTTTTTT
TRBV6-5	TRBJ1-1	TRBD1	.	CASSNSHRDRNTEAFF	TGTGCCAGCAGTAACTCACATAGGGACAGGAACACTGAAGCTTTCTTT
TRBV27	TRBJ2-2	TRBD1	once	CATLLRTGSTGELFF	TGTGCCACCCTTCTAAGGACAGGGTCGACCGGGGAGCTGTTTTTT
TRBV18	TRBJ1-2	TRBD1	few	CASSPETGGPGYTF	TGTGCCAGCTCACCAGAGACAGGGGGCCCTGGCTACACCTTC
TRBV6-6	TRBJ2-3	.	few	CASSYSKSDTQYF	TGTGCCAGCAGTTACTCTAAATCAGATACGCAGTATTTT
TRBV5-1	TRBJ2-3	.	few	CASSKGGPADTQYF	TGCGCCAGCAGTAAAGGGGGACCGGCAGATACGCAGTATTTT
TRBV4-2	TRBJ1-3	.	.	CASSRISDYSGNTIYF	TGTGCCAGCAGCCGGATCAGCGATTACTCTGGAAACACCATATATTTT
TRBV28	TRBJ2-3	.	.	CASSFPGTSDF	TGTGCCAGCAGTTTTCCCGGGACTTCGGATTTT
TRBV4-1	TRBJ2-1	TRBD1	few	CASSQGGTDYNEQFF	TGCGCCAGCAGCCAAGGGGGGACAGATTACAATGAGCAGTTCTTC
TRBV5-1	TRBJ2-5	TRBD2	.	CASSLSGGEPQETQYF	TGCGCCAGCAGCTTGAGCGGGGGAGAGCCCCAAGAGACCCAGTACTTC
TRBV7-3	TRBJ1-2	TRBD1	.	CASSPEGQGKAYGYTF	TGTGCCAGCAGCCCTGAAGGACAGGGGAAGGCCTATGGCTACACCTTC
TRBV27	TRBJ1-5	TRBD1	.	CASSLTGGLRPQHF	TGTGCCAGCAGTTTGACAGGGGGGCTTCGGCCCCAGCATTTT
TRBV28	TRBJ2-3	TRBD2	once	CASSIAGGTSTDTQYF	TGTGCCAGCAGTATAGCGGGGGGAACTAGCACAGATACGCAGTATTTT
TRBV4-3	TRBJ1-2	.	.	CASSQVVRSDYGYTF	TGCGCCAGCAGCCAAGTTGTCCGATCGGACTATGGCTACACCTTC
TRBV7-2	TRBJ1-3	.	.	CASSLGPAGTIYF	TGTGCCAGCAGCTTAGGACCGGCGGGCACCATATATTTT
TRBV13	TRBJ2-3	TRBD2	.	CASSLALAGGSTDTQYF	TGTGCCAGCAGCTTAGCTTTGGCGGGGGGTAGCACAGATACGCAGTATTTT
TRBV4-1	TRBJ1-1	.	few	CASSRPGRTEAFF	TGCGCCAGCAGCCGGCCAGGGAGGACTGAAGCTTTCTTT
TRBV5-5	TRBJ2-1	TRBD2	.	CASSALGGGAVEQFF	TGTGCCAGCAGCGCCTTGGGCGGGGGGGCAGTTGAGCAGTTCTTC
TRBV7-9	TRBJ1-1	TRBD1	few	CASSPPLQGRNTEAFF	TGTGCCAGCAGCCCTCCTTTACAGGGGAGGAACACTGAAGCTTTCTTT
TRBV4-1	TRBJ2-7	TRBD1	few	CASSQAQTGNPTYEQYF	TGCGCCAGCAGCCAAGCCCAGACAGGGAACCCCACCTACGAGCAGTACTTC
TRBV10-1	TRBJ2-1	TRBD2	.	CASSEAGSGGARNEQFF	TGCGCCAGCAGTGAGGCTGGTAGCGGGGGGGCTCGGAATGAGCAGTTCTTC
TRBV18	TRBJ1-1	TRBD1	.	CASSSRPRQGEGNTEAFF	TGTGCCAGCTCATCTAGACCCCGACAGGGGGAGGGCAACACTGAAGCTTTCTTT
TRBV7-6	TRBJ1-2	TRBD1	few	CASSPLDRIYGYTF	TGTGCCAGCAGCCCCTTGGACAGGATCTATGGCTACACCTTC
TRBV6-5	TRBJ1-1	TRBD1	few	CASSRTGAADFF	TGTGCCAGCAGTAGGACAGGGGCGGCCGATTTCTTT
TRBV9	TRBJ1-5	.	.	CASSGRDSNQPQHF	TGTGCCAGCAGCGGACGGGACTCCAATCAGCCCCAGCATTTT
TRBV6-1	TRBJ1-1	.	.	CASSEYRGGNEAFF	TGTGCCAGCAGTGAATATAGGGGGGGTAATGAAGCTTTCTTT
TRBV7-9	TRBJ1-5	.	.	CASSRGGEGPQHF	TGTGCCAGCAGCCGTGGGGGGGAAGGGCCCCAGCATTTT
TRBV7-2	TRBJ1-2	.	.	CASSLASYGYTF	TGTGCCAGCAGCTTAGCCAGCTATGGCTACACCTTC
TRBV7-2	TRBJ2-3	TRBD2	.	CASSLALAGGTDTQYF	TGTGCCAGCAGCTTAGCACTAGCGGGGGGGACAGATACGCAGTATTTT
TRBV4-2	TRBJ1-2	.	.	CASSQDSGGHRFYGYTF	TGTGCCAGCAGCCAAGATTCTGGGGGACACCGCTTTTATGGCTACACCTTC
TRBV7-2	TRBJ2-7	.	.	CASSIRTAAGDEQYF	TGTGCCAGCAGCATTCGGACAGCCGCCGGGGACGAGCAGTACTTC
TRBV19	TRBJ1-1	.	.	CASSRPAEPNTEAFF	TGTGCCAGTAGTAGGCCCGCAGAACCAAACACTGAAGCTTTCTTT
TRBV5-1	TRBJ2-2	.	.	CASIDRGELFF	TGCGCCAGCATAGATCGCGGGGAGCTGTTTTTT
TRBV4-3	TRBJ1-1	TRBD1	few	CASSPGQGNSLGTEAFF	TGCGCCAGCAGCCCAGGACAGGGCAATTCGTTAGGCACTGAAGCTTTCTTT
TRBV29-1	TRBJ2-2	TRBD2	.	CSVEGEGHTGELFF	TGCAGCGTTGAAGGGGAGGGACACACCGGGGAGCTGTTTTTT
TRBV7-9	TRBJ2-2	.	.	CASTTSERGSTGELFF	TGTGCCAGCACGACGAGCGAAAGGGGAAGCACCGGGGAGCTGTTTTTT
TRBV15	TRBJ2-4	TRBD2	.	CATSRGASGNIQYF	TGTGCCACCAGCAGAGGAGCTAGCGGAAACATTCAGTACTTC
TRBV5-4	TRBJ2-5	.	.	CASSIGDSTGAQYF	TGTGCCAGCAGCATCGGGGACTCTACGGGGGCCCAGTACTTC
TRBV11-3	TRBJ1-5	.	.	CASSLAPPGCNQPQHF	TGTGCCAGCAGCTTAGCCCCGCCAGGTTGCAATCAGCCCCAGCATTTT
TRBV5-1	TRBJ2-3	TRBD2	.	CASSRTSAGQDTQYF	TGCGCCAGCAGCCGGACTAGCGCGGGACAAGATACGCAGTATTTT